The 19 T cell receptor beta chains reported below all come from one sample, sequenced in a study of T cells in Graves' hyperthyroidism and ophthalmopathy. What was amplified from RNA transcripts were TCR beta CDR3 regions. First-round RT-PCR targeting the TCR CDR3 was performed with the HTBI primer set. TCRdb called the multiplex PCR reads again in MiXCR, with one record for every CDR3 protein. The sample lists over 500,000 distinct CDR3 sequences, more than 15% occurring once. The specimen sequenced was blood. These receptor sequences come from a woman aged 25-40 years with Graves' ophthalmopathy.

There are a few counts of this clonotype. The chain uses TRBV7-9 and TRBJ2-1; D is undetermined. This CDR3 region has 14 residues. Trimming removed 1 base at V and 14 bases at J, with 18 bases between. Germline lookup yields CDR1 SEHNR and CDR2 FQNEAQ (reference sequence). The CDR3 sequence: CASSLGSLGWLEFF. The DNA of the CDR3 is TGTGCCAGCAGCTTAGGGTCTTTAGGTTGGTTGGAGTTCTTC.

The chain has TRBV5-6 and TRBJ1-1, with a tentative D call TRBD1 (5 bases). The V gene's germline CDR1 is SGHDT and CDR2 YYEEEE. V lost 6 bases and J 8 bases, leaving 20 bases between the germline ends. This CDR3 is 14 amino acids long. The CDR3 DNA sequence: TGTGCCAGCATCCTGGGGGGGGGACTAGCAGAAGCTTTCTTT. This sequence encodes CASILGGGLAEAFF.

This rearrangement joins TRBV28 to TRBJ2-2, with TRBD2 matching over 16 bases. V lost 7 bases to trimming and J lost 3 bases; unmatched junction nucleotides: 8. This CDR3 contains 18 residues. The germline V gene has CDR1 MDHEN and CDR2 SYDVKM. The CDR3 DNA reads TGTGCCAGCAATTTGGGACTAGCGGGAGGGTCTGACACCGGGGAGCTGTTTTTT. Protein sequence: CASNLGLAGGSDTGELFF. Combining the CDR3 with reference TRBV28 and TRBJ2-2 gives the whole variable domain DVKVTQSSRYLVKRTGEKVFLECVQDMDHENMFWYRQDPGLGLRLIYFSYDVKMKEKGDIPEGYSVSREKKERFSLILESASTNQTSMYLCASNLGLAGGSDTGELFFGEGSRLTVL.

The rearrangement links TRBV25-1 to TRBJ1-6, with D maybe TRBD1 (5 bases). The CDR3 is 14 residues long. V lost 2 bases, J lost 7 bases, and 9 bases lay in between. Per the germline V gene, CDR1 is MGHDK and CDR2 is SYGVNS. The CDR3 sequence is CASSEGGRNSPLHF. The CDR3 DNA follows: TGTGCCAGCAGTGAAGGGGGGAGGAATTCACCCCTCCACTTT. Full variable domain (remainder filled in from reference TRBV25-1 and TRBJ1-6): EADIYQTPRYLVIGTGKKITLECSQTMGHDKMYWYQQDPGMELHLIHYSYGVNSTEKGDLSSESTVSRIRTEHFPLTLESARPSHTSQYLCASSEGGRNSPLHFGNGTRLTVT.

The chain combines TRBV11-2 with TRBJ1-5; perhaps TRBD1 as D (5 bases). Germline CDR1 is SGHAT and CDR2 is FQNNGV. There are 15 residues in the CDR3. V dropped 5 bases and J dropped 3 bases, with 14 bases sitting between them. This CDR3 reads CASSQVGVDNQPQHF. The CDR3 DNA reads as TGTGCCAGCAGCCAGGTAGGGGTCGACAATCAGCCCCAGCATTTT.

This clonotype occurred many times. The V and J genes are TRBV20-1 and TRBJ2-7; D might be TRBD2 (6 bases). CDR3 length: 12 residues. V lost 6 bases, J lost 3 bases, and 12 bases lay in between. Germline V gene sequence: CDR1 DFQATT, CDR2 SNEGSKA (reference sequence). The CDR3 DNA sequence: TGCAGTGCCGTTAGCGGATACTACGAGCAGTACTTC. Its translation: CSAVSGYYEQYF.

The rearrangement joins TRBV6-5 to TRBJ2-3, with a possible D match to TRBD2 (5 bases). V lost 0 bases to trimming and J lost 1 base, with 14 bases between them. Germline values: CDR1 MNHEY, CDR2 SVGAGI. The CDR3 length is 17 residues. This chain's CDR3 is CASSYSRGGVGTDTQYF. CDR3 bases: TGTGCCAGCAGTTACTCGAGAGGAGGAGTGGGCACAGATACGCAGTATTTT.

The chain combines TRBV28 with TRBJ1-6, with 7 bases lining up with TRBD1. Germline CDR1 is MDHEN and CDR2 is SYDVKM. CDR3 length: 16 amino acids. The V gene end was trimmed by 2 bases and the J gene end by 10 bases; junction bases not matched to a gene: 11. The CDR3, as DNA: TGTGCCAGCAGTTTAGGGAGGGACAGCGGTTCCTCACCCCTCCACTTT. This sequence encodes CASSLGRDSGSSPLHF.

The chain has TRBV7-6 and TRBJ2-5; no clear D gene. Germline CDR1 reads SGHVS; CDR2 reads FNYEAQ. Trimming took off 5 bases at V and 9 bases at J, with 10 bases between the two ends. The CDR3 spans 11 residues. CDR3 loop: CASSPEVAQYF. The CDR3 DNA reads as TGTGCCAGCAGCCCCGAGGTGGCCCAGTACTTC. Drawing the rest from reference TRBV7-6 and TRBJ2-5, the complete variable domain is GAGVSQSPRYKVTKRGQDVALRCDPISGHVSLYWYRQALGQGPEFLTYFNYEAQQDKSGLPNDRFSAERPEGSISTLTIQRTEQRDSAMYRCASSPEVAQYFGPGTRLLVL.

This clonotype was found a few times. The rearrangement links TRBV12-3 or TRBV12-4 to TRBJ1-4; possible D gene TRBD1, 5 bases. The CDR3 sequence is 15 residues long. Trimming took 3 bases from V and 6 from J, leaving 14 bases between them. CDR3 sequence (DNA): TGTGCCAGCAGTTTCGAGACAGCCGTTGATGAAAAACTGTTTTTT. It translates to CASSFETAVDEKLFF.

As regards this clonotype: The junction differs from germline at one of its ends, possibly a read error. The chain has TRBV13 and TRBJ2-7; D gene unclear. This CDR3 region has 11 residues. Per germline, CDR1 PRHDT and CDR2 FYEKMQ (reference sequence). CDR3 DNA sequence: TGTGCCAGCAGCTTCTCGTACGGGCAGTACTTC. Amino acid sequence: CASSFSYGQYF.

This clonotype was counted ten times or more. V is TRBV12-3 or TRBV12-4 and J is TRBJ1-2, with D tentatively TRBD1 (6 bases). The CDR3 consists of 13 residues. Trimming left V 8 bases short and J 13 bases short, with 23 bases between. CDR3 nucleotide sequence: TGTGCCAGCGTTTTCGTTACAGGGCGTAGTACCACCTTC. This encodes CASVFVTGRSTTF.

This clonotype was picked up many times. This chain joins TRBV11-1 and TRBJ2-1; TRBD1 is a possible D gene (6 bases). The CDR3 has 13 residues. The V end lost 2 bases, the J end lost 10 bases, and 12 bases lay between the germline ends. CDR1 SGHAT and CDR2 FQDESV come from the germline V gene (reference sequence). The CDR3 here is CASSLYSGDEQFF. DNA for the CDR3: TGTGCCAGCAGCTTATATTCAGGGGACGAGCAGTTCTTC.

There are many counts of this clonotype. This chain connects TRBV20-1 to TRBJ2-3; 8 bases are shared with TRBD2. From germline, CDR1 is DFQATT and CDR2 SNEGSKA (reference sequence). The V and J ends lost 5 bases and 2 bases, in that order; junction bases with no gene match: 9. The CDR3 consists of 15 residues. The CDR3 sequence is CSAPSGGQATDTQYF. In nucleotides, the CDR3 is TGCAGTGCTCCTTCGGGAGGGCAGGCCACAGATACGCAGTATTTT.

This clonotype was seen ten or more times. The chain combines TRBV30 with TRBJ1-2; a weak D match, TRBD1 (6 bases). V was clipped by 3 bases and J by 4 bases, with 15 bases between them. This CDR3 is built from 14 residues. Germline CDR1 and CDR2: GTSNPN and SVGIG (reference sequence). CDR3 protein: CAWRKRLQGYGYTF. The CDR3 coding sequence is TGTGCCTGGAGAAAGAGGTTACAGGGCTATGGCTACACCTTC. The full variable domain, with the rest looked up from reference TRBV30 and TRBJ1-2, is SQTIHQWPATLVQPVGSPLSLECTVEGTSNPNLYWYRQAAGRGLQLLFYSVGIGQISSEVPQNLSASRPQDRQFILSSKKLLLSDSGFYLCAWRKRLQGYGYTFGSGTRLTVV.

V gene TRBV7-3 combines with J gene TRBJ1-2, with TRBD1 as a possible D gene (6 bases). Germline-derived CDR1 and CDR2 are SGHTA and FQGTGA. V was cut by 5 bases and J by 3 bases, with 13 bases left in between. The length of the CDR3 is 14 residues. The CDR3 nucleotides are TGTGCCAGCAGCCGAGGGGGGCTTGACTATGGCTACACCTTC. This sequence encodes CASSRGGLDYGYTF. The full variable domain, with the rest looked up from reference TRBV7-3 and TRBJ1-2, is GAGVSQTPSNKVTEKGKYVELRCDPISGHTALYWYRQSLGQGPEFLIYFQGTGAADDSGLPNDRFFAVRPEGSVSTLKIQRTERGDSAVYLCASSRGGLDYGYTFGSGTRLTVV.

Many counts were recorded for this clonotype. CDR3 sequence reads: CASSPDRSTNEKLFF. DNA of the CDR3: TGTGCCAGCAGTCCAGACAGATCGACTAATGAAAAACTGTTTTTT. The chain joins TRBV6-1 to TRBJ1-4; TRBD1 might be the D (5 bases). CDR3 length: 15 amino acids. Trimming left V 5 bases short and J 2 bases short, with 12 bases between. CDR1 and CDR2 (germline): MNHNS, SASEGT.

As regards this clonotype: At one end the junction does not follow the germline gene, possibly because of a read error. This chain links TRBV11-2 with TRBJ1-2; maybe TRBD1 (5 bases). Looked up from germline, CDR1 is SGHAT and CDR2 is FQNNGV. The CDR3 sequence is 14 residues long. The CDR3 DNA follows: TGTGCCGGCAGCTTGGCAGGGAGGGGTCATGGCTACACCTTC. This codes for CAGSLAGRGHGYTF.

V usage is TRBV3-1 and J usage is TRBJ2-7; 7 positions agree with TRBD2. This CDR3 region has 17 residues. Germline CDR1 is LGHDT and CDR2 is YNNKEL (reference sequence). Trimming at V came to 3 bases and at J to 1 base, leaving 12 bases not matched to a gene. The chain's CDR3 is CASSHMGGGTLSYEQYF. The CDR3 DNA reads as TGTGCCAGCAGCCACATGGGCGGGGGTACTCTATCCTACGAGCAGTACTTC.